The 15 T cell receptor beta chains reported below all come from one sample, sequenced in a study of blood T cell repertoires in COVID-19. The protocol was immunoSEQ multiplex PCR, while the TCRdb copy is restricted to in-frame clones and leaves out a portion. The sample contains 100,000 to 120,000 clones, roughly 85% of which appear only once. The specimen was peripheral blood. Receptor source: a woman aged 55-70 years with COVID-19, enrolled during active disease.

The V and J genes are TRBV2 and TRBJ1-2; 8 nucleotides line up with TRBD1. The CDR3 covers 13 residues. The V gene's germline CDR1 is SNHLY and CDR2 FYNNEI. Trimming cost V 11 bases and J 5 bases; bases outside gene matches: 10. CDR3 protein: CAGRQGLLYGYTF. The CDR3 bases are TGTGCCGGACGACAGGGGTTGTTGTATGGCTACACCTTC. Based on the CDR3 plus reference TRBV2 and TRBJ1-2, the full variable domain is EPEVTQTPSHQVTQMGQEVILRCVPISNHLYFYWYRQILGQKVEFLVSFYNNEISEKSEIFDDQFSVERPDGSNFTLKIRSTKLEDSAMYFCAGRQGLLYGYTFGSGTRLTVV.

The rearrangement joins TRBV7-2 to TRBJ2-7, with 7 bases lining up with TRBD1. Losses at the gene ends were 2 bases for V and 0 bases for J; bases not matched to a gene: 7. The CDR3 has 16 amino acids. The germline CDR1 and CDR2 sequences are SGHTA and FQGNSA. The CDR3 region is CASSLPRTGFSYEQYF. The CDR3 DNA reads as TGTGCCAGCAGCTTACCCAGGACAGGCTTCTCCTACGAGCAGTACTTC.

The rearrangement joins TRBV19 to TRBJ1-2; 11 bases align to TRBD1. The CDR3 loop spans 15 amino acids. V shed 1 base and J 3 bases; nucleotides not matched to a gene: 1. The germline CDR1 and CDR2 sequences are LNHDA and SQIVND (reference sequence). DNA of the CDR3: TGTGCCAGTAGTATAGGGACAGGGGGCGACTATGGCTACACCTTC. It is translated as CASSIGTGGDYGYTF.

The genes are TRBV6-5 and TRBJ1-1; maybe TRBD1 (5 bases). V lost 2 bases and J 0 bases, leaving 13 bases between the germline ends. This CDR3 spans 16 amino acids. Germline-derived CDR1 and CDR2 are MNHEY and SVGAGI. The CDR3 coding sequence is TGTGCCAGCAGTTACGTATGGGGGGGGATGAACACTGAAGCTTTCTTT. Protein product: CASSYVWGGMNTEAFF.

The CDR3 nucleotides read TGTGCCATCAGTGATTCGGGACAGGGGGCCTATGGCTACACCTTC. Translating gives CAISDSGQGAYGYTF. The rearrangement uses TRBV10-3 and TRBJ1-2, with TRBD1 identical over 12 bases. Trimming at V came to 3 bases and at J to 4 bases, leaving 3 bases not matched to a gene. Germline CDR1 is ENHRY and CDR2 is SYGVKD. The CDR3 runs 15 residues.

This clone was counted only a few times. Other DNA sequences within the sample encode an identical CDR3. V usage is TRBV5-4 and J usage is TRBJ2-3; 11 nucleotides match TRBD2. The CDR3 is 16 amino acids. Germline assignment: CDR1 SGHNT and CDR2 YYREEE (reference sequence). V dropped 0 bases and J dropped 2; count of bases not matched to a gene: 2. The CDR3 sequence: CASSLVAGGDTDTQYF. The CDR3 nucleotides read TGTGCCAGCAGCTTGGTAGCGGGGGGGGACACAGATACGCAGTATTTT.

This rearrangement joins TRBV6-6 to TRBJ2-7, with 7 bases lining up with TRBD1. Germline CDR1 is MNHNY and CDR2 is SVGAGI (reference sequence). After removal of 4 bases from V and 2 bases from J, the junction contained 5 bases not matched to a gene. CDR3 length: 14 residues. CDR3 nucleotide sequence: TGTGCCAGCAGTTGGGGGACAGTCACCTACGAGCAGTACTTC. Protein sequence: CASSWGTVTYEQYF.

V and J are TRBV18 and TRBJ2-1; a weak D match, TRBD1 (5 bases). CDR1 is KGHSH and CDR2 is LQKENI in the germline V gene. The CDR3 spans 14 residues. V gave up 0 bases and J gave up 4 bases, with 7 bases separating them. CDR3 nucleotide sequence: TGTGCCAGCTCACCACCTCCAGGGTACAATGAGCAGTTCTTC. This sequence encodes CASSPPPGYNEQFF.

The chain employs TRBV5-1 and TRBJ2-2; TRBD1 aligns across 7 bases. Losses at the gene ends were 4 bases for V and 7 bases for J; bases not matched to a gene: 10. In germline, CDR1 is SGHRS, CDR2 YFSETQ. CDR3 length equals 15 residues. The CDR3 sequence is CASSRLTGSVGELFF. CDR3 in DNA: TGCGCCAGCAGCAGGTTGACAGGGTCAGTCGGGGAGCTGTTTTTT.

The CDR3 DNA is TGTGCCAGCAGCTTAGGGGCCAAATCCACAGATACGCAGTATTTT. Translation: CASSLGAKSTDTQYF. The J gene is TRBJ2-3, the V gene TRBV7-2; D not certain. This CDR3 is 15 amino acids long. V lost 1 base to trimming and J lost 2 bases, with 10 bases between them. Germline CDR1 SGHTA, CDR2 FQGNSA.

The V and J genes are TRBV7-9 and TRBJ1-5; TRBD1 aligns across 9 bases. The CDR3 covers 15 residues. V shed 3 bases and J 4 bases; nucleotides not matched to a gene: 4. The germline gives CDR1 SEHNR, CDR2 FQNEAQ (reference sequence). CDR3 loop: CASSFGTGRNQPQHF. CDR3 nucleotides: TGTGCCAGCAGCTTCGGGACAGGGAGGAATCAGCCCCAGCATTTT.

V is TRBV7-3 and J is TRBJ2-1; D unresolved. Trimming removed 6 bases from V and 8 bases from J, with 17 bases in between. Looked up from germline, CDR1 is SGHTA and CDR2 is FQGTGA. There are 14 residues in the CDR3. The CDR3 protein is CASSRARVVDEQFF. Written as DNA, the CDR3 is TGTGCCAGCAGTCGAGCCCGTGTTGTGGATGAGCAGTTCTTC.

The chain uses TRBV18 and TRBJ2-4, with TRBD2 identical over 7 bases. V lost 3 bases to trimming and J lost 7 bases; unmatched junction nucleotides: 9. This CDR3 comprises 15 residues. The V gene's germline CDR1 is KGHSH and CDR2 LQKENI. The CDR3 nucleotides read TGTGCCAGCTCACCTCAAAGGCGGGGGATGAACATTCAGTACTTC. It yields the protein CASSPQRRGMNIQYF.

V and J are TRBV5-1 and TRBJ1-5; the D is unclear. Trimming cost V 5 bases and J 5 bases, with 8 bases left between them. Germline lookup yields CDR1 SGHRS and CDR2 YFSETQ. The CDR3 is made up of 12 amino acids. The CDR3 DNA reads TGCGCCAGCAGGCGCCGCGATCAGCCCCAGCATTTT. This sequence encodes CASRRRDQPQHF.

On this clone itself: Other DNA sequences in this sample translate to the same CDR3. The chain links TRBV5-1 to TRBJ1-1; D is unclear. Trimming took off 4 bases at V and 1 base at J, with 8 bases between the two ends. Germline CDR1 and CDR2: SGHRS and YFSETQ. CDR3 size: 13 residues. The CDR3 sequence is CASSPSGNTEAFF. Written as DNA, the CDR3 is TGCGCCAGCAGCCCCAGTGGGAACACTGAAGCTTTCTTT.